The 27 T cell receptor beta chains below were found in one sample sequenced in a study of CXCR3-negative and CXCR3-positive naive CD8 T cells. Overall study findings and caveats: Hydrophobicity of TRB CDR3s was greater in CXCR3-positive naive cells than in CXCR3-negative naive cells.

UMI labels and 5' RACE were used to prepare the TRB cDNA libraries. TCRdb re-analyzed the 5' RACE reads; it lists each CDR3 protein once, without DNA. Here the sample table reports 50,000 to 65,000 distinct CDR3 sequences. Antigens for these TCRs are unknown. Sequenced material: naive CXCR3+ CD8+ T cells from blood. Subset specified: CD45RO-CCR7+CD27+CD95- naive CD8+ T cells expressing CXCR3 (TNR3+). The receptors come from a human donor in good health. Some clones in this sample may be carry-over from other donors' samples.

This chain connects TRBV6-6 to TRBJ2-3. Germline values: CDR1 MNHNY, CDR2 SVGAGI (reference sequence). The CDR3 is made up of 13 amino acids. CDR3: CASSYSETDTQYF.

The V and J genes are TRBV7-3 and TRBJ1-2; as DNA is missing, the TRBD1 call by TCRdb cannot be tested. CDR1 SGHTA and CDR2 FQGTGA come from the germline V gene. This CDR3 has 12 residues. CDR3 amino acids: CASGDLSEGYTF.

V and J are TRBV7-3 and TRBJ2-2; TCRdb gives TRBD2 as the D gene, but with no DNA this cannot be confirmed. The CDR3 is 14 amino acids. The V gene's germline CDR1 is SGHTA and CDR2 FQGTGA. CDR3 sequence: CASAASGGTGELFF.

CDR3 sequence: CASSQGPGEYTIYF. The chain combines TRBV4-1 with TRBJ1-3. Germline V CDR1 and CDR2: MGHRA, YSYEKL. This CDR3 has 14 residues.

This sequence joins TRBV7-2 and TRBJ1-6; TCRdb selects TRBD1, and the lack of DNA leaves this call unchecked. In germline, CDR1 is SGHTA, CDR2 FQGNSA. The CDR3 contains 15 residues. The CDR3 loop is CASSFRDRGNSPLHF.

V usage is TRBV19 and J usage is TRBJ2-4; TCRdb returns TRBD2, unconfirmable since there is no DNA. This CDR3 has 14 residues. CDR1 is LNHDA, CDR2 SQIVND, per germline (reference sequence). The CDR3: CASSTRGGRDIQYF.

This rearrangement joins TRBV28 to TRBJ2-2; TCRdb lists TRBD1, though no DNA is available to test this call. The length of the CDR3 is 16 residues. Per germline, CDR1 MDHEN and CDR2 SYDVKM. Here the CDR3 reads CASSLPGTGVTGELFF.

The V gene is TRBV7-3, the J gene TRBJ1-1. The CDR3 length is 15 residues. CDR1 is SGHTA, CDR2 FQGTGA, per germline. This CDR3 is CASSLIRRQNTEAFF.

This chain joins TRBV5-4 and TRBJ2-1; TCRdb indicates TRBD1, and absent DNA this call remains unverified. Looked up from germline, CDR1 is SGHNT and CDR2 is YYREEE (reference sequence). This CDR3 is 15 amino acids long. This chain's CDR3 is CASSLAGGLYNEQFF.

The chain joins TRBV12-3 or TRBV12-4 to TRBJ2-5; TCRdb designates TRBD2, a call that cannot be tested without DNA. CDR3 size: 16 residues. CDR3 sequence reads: CASSLIPSGMGETQYF.

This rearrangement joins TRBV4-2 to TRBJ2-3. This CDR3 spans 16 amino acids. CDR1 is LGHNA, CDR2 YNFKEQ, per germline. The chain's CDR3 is CASSQDLAGGTDTQYF.

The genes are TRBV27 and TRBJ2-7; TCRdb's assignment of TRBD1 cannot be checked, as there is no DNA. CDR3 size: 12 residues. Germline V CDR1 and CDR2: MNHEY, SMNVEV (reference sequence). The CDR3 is CASSSRGSEQYF.

The CDR3 sequence: CASSQEGGAPYNEQFF. The chain joins TRBV4-3 to TRBJ2-1; there is no DNA to check the TCRdb D call of TRBD2. The CDR3 has 16 amino acids. The germline V gene has CDR1 LGHNA and CDR2 YSLEER.

The CDR3 loop reads CASDPTGQEITGELFF. V is TRBV28 and J is TRBJ2-2; TCRdb outputs TRBD1, but without DNA this stays unchecked. Germline V CDR1 and CDR2: MDHEN, SYDVKM. This CDR3 is built from 16 residues.

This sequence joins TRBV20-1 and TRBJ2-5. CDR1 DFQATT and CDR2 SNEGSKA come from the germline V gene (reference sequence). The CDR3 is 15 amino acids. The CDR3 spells CSARDDPGDRETQYF.

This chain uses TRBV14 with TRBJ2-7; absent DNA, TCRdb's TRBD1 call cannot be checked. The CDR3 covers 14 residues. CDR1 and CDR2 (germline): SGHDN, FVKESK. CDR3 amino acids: CASSQEDRFTEQYF.

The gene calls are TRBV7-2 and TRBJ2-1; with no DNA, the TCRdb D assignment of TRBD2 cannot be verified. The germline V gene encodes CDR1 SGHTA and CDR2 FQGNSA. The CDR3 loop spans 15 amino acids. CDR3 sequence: CASSFPTSGDNEQFF.

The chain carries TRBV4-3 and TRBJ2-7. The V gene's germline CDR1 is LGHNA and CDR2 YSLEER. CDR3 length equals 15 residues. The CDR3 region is CASSPRPTLLREQYF.

The CDR3 sequence is CSARDPPDGRNNEQFF. This chain joins TRBV20-1 and TRBJ2-1; TCRdb returns TRBD2, unconfirmable since there is no DNA. The CDR3 has 16 residues. Germline V CDR1 and CDR2: DFQATT, SNEGSKA (reference sequence).

CDR3 loop: CASSSRTLPTEQYF. The chain is built from TRBV7-2 and TRBJ2-7; TCRdb picks TRBD2, but there is no DNA to check that call. Per the germline V gene, CDR1 is SGHTA and CDR2 is FQGNSA. The length of the CDR3 is 14 residues.

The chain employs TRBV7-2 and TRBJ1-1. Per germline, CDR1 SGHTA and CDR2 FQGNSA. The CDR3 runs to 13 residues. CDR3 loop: CASSLGAYTEAFF.

The CDR3 is CASSFFGIVSPLHF. V usage is TRBV28 and J usage is TRBJ1-6. The CDR3 covers 14 residues. Per the germline V gene, CDR1 is MDHEN and CDR2 is SYDVKM.

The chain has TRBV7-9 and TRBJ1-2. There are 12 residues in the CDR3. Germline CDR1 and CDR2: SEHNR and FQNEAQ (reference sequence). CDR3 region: CASRPSNYGYTF.

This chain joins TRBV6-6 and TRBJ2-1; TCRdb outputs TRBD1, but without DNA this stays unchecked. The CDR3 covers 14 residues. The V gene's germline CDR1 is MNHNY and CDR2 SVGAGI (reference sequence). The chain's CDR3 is CASRTGQGRHEQFF.

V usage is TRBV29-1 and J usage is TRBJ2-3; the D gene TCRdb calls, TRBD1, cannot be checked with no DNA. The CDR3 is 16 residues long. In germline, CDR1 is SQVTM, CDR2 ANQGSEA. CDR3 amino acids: CSVETGQGPLADTQYF.

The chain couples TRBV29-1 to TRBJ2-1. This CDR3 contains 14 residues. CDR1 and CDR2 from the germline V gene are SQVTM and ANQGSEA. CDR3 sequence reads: CSVDGVGVVNEQFF.

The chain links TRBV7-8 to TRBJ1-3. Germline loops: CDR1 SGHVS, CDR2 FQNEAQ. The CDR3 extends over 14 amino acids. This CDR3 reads CASLAAAGGNTIYF.